This T cell receptor (beta chain) came from a study of T cells in Graves' hyperthyroidism and ophthalmopathy. Between the trimmed V and J ends, which lost 0 bases and 3 bases, there was a span of 12 bases. Germline V gene sequence: CDR1 MNHEY, CDR2 SVGEGT. The CDR3 runs to 15 residues. This clonotype was seen ten or more times. A patient was excluded if there was uncontrolled infection, other autoimmune disease, pregnancy or lactation. Regions amplified from RNA transcripts were the TCR beta CDR3 regions. The HTBI primer set served for first-round RT-PCR of the TCR CDR3. TCRdb ran MiXCR on the multiplex PCR reads and lists one entry per CDR3 protein. The top ten hold around 40% of the sample, which has approximately 380,000 distinct CDR3 sequences, approximately 17% seen once.

This TCR came from a man in his late teens or twenties with Graves' ophthalmopathy. The rearrangement uses TRBV6-2 or TRBV6-3 and TRBJ2-7; D is ambiguous. Sequencing was carried out using blood. The CDR3 loop is CASSYSTATVYEQYF. CDR3 bases: TGTGCCAGCAGTTACTCAACAGCGACCGTCTACGAGCAGTACTTC.